These T cell receptor beta chains were read from a single sample in a study of identical twins. TCRdb analysed the 5' RACE reads with MiXCR anew, one entry per CDR3 protein. There are 350,000 or so distinct CDR3 sequences in the sample; approximately 8.7% occur only once, and under 9.5% lies in the top ten. Sequenced: naive T cells sorted from blood. The receptors were sampled from a woman between 45 and 65 years old in good health. CDR3s include the opening cysteine and the closing phenylalanine or tryptophan. The order of the fields is V gene, D gene, CDR3 length, J gene, clone size, CDR3 DNA, CDR3 protein. The D gene is left open where the match is weak. The size of a clone is reported for some rows only, either as once, few or many, or as a class for expanded clones.

>TRBV20-1|TRBD1|15|TRBJ2-3|many
TGCAGTGCTAGAGAAGACAGGGGGCGTACAGATACGCAGTATTTT
CSAREDRGRTDTQYF
>TRBV20-1|NA|16|TRBJ2-3|few
TGCAGTGCTAGAGGGGGGTTGGTAACAAGCACAGATACGCAGTATTTT
CSARGGLVTSTDTQYF
>TRBV20-1|TRBD2|15|TRBJ2-1|NA
TGCAGTGCCACACTGGATAGTCTAGCGGACAATGAGCAGTTCTTC
CSATLDSLADNEQFF
>TRBV3-1|NA|16|TRBJ1-1|NA
TGTGCCAGCAGCCCGTGGCGGGTTGGGATGAACACTGAAGCTTTCTTT
CASSPWRVGMNTEAFF
>TRBV24-1|NA|13|TRBJ2-3|many
TGTGCCACCTTGCGTTCGGGCACAGATACGCAGTATTTT
CATLRSGTDTQYF
>TRBV19|TRBD2|14|TRBJ2-1|few
TGTGCCAGTAGTATATGGGGGGGGGGCAATGAGCAGTTCTTC
CASSIWGGGNEQFF
>TRBV10-1|NA|13|TRBJ1-4|few
TGCGCCAGCAGTGACAATCAATGGGAAAAACTGTTTTTT
CASSDNQWEKLFF
>TRBV5-6|TRBD2|14|TRBJ2-1|few
TGTGCCAGCAGCTTTGGGGAGGCTAGCGGCGAGCAGTTCTTC
CASSFGEASGEQFF
>TRBV21-1|NA|16|TRBJ1-6|NA
TGTGCCAGCAGCAAGGGCCTCCGGACTCCATTTAGGTTCCTCCACTTT
CASSKGLRTPFRFLHF
>TRBV27|NA|15|TRBJ2-7|NA
TGTGCCAGCAGTGCCCAGGGTTTTGCGACCTACGAGCAGTACTTC
CASSAQGFATYEQYF
>TRBV20-1|TRBD2|14|TRBJ2-7|NA
TGCAGTGCTATCCCCCTACTCGGGGGGTACGAGCAGTACTTC
CSAIPLLGGYEQYF
>TRBV5-6|NA|14|TRBJ1-5|NA
TGTGCCAGCAGCTCTTGGGCAGTAGATCAGCCCCAGCATTTT
CASSSWAVDQPQHF